This T cell receptor beta chain was retrieved from a study of CD8+ T cells in alopecia areata. Study-wide results and limits: Normal skin's resident alphabeta T cells are sequenced alongside lesional scalp T cells. Between patients, shared TCR sequences were less clear than in mice. This was possibly due in part to HLA diversity in the patient population.

RNA was extracted and reverse transcribed into cDNA as the sequencing template. Clones were sequenced by immunoSEQ multiplex PCR, and TCRdb holds only the in-frame ones, with some missing. The table shows approximately 98,000 clones, with under 65% occurring only once. This clone showed up just a few times. The target antigen is unknown. This CDR3 region has 13 residues. The germline CDR1 and CDR2 sequences are SGHDT and YYEEEE. The germline V and J ends were trimmed by 4 bases and 6 bases, with 13 bases remaining between them. V and J are TRBV5-6 and TRBJ1-1; D perhaps matches TRBD1 (6 bases). Sequences were obtained from NKG2D-low CD8+ T cells sorted from blood. This TCR was sampled from a human donor with alopecia areata. CDR3 loop: CASSRGTIAEAFF. For the CDR3, the DNA is TGTGCCAGCAGCCGCGGGACAATCGCTGAAGCTTTCTTT. Using reference TRBV5-6 and TRBJ1-1 for the parts outside the CDR3, the full variable domain is DAGVTQSPTHLIKTRGQQVTLRCSPKSGHDTVSWYQQALGQGPQFIFQYYEEEERQRGNFPDRFSGHQFPNYSSELNVNALLLGDSALYLCASSRGTIAEAFFGQGTRLTVV.